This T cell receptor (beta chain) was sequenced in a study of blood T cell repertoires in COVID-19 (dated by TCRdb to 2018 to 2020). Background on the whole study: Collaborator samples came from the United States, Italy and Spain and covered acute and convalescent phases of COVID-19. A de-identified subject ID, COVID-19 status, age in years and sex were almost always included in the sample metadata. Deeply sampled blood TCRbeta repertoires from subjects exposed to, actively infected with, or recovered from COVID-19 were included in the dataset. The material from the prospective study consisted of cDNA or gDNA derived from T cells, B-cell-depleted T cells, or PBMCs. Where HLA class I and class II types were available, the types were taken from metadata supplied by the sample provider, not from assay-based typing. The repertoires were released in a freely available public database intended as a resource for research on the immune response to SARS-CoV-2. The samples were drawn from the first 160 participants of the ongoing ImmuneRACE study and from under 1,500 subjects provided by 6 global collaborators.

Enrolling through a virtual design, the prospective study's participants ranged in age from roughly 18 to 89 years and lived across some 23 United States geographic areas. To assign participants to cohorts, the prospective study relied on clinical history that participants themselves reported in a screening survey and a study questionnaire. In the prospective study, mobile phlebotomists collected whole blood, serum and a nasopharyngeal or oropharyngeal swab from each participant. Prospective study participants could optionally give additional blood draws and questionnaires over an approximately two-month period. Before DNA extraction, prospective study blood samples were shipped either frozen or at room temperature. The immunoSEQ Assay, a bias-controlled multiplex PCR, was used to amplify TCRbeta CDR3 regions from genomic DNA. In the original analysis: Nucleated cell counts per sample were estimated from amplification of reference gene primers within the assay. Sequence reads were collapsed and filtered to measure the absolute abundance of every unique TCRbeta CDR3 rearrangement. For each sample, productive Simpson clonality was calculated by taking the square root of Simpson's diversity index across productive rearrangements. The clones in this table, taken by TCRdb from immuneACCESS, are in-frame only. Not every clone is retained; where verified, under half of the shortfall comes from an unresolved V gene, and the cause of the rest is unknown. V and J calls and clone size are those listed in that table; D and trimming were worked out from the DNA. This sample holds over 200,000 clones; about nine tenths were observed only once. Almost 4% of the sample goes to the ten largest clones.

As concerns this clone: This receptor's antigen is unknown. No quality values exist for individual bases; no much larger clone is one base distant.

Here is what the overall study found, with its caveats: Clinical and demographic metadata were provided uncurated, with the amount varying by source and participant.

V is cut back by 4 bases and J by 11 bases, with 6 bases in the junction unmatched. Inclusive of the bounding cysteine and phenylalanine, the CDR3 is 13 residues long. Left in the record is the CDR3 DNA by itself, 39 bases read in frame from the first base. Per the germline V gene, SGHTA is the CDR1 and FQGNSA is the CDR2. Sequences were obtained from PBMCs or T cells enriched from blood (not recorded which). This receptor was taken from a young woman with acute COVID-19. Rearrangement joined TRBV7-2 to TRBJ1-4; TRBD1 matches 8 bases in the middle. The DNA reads TGTGCCAGCAGCTCAACCAGGGGGCCGAAACTGTTTTTT. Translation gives CASSSTRGPKLFF.